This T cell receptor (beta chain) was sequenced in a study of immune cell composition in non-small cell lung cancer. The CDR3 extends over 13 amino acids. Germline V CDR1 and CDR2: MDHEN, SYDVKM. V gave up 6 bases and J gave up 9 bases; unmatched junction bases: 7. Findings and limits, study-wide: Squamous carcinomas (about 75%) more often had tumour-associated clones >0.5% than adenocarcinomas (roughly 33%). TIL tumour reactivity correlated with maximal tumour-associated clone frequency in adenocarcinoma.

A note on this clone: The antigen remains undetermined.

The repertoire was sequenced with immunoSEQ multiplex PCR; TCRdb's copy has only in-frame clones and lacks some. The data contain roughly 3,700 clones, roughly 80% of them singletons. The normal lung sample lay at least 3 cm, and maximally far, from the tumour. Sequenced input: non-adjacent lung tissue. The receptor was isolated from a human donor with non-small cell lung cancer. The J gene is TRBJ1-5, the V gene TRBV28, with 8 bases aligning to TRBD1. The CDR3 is CASRTGAVGPQHF. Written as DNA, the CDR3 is TGTGCCAGCAGGACAGGGGCGGTTGGGCCCCAGCATTTT.